The present T cell receptor beta chain was sequenced within a study of graft-versus-host responses after intestinal transplantation. Looking at the study overall: Every one of the recipients received anti-thymocyte globulin induction and afterwards took tacrolimus and steroids for about 3 years.

In its sample, this clone was seen a few times. The CDR3 is 15 amino acids. Germline V gene data show CDR1 as GTSNPN and CDR2 as SVGIG (reference sequence). V shed 2 bases, J shed 8 bases, and the junction held 11 bases outside the gene matches. Some clones are missing from TCRdb's copy, which holds only in-frame ones; the method was immunoSEQ multiplex PCR. Of about 15,000 clones in the sample, approximately 30% were seen once. The plating included around 200,000 irradiated, violet-dye-labeled stimulator cells together with around 200,000 CFSE-labeled responder cells. This sequence joins TRBV30 and TRBJ1-2; 10 nucleotides line up with TRBD1. This TCR derives from a human patient who received an intestinal transplant. The input for sequencing was alloreactive CD4+ T cells from a mixed lymphocyte reaction culture, taken before intestinal transplant. Subset meaning: CFSE-low proliferating T cells sorted from approximately six-day pre-transplant mixed lymphocyte reaction (GvH or HvG direction). The CDR3, as DNA: TGTGCCTGGAGTCCATCGGACAGGGGGGTCAGAGGCTACACCTTC. It specifies CAWSPSDRGVRGYTF. The entire variable domain, with the rest obtained from reference TRBV30 and TRBJ1-2, is as follows: SQTIHQWPATLVQPVGSPLSLECTVEGTSNPNLYWYRQAAGRGLQLLFYSVGIGQISSEVPQNLSASRPQDRQFILSSKKLLLSDSGFYLCAWSPSDRGVRGYTFGSGTRLTVV.